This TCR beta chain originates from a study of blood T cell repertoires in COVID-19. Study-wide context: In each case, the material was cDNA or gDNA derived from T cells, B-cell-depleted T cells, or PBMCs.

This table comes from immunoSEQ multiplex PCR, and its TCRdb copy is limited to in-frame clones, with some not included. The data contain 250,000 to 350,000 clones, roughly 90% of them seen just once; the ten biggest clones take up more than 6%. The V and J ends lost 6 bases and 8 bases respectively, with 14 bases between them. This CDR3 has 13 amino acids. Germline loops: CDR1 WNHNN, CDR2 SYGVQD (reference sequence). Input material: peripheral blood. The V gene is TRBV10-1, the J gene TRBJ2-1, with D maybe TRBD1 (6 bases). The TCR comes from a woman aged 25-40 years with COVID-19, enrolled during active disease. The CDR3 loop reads CASSFTGSHEQFF. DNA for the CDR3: TGCGCCAGCAGCTTTACAGGGTCCCATGAGCAGTTCTTC.